Below, 10 T cell receptor beta chains from the same sample are listed, as sequenced in a study of blood T cell repertoires in COVID-19. Measured with immunoSEQ multiplex PCR; TCRdb has only the in-frame clones, and not every one. The table includes about 350,000 clones, under 95% detected once. Material: peripheral blood. Receptors were obtained from a woman between 18 and 29 years old who had recovered from COVID-19.

This chain links TRBV6-2 or TRBV6-3 with TRBJ1-1; D perhaps matches TRBD1 (6 bases). Trimming shortened V by 0 bases and J by 2 bases, and 10 bases separated the two germline ends. CDR3 length equals 15 residues. The germline V gene encodes CDR1 MNHEY and CDR2 SVGEGT. Here the CDR3 reads CASSYSSRGNTEAFF. CDR3 DNA: TGTGCCAGCAGTTACTCGTCCAGGGGAAACACTGAAGCTTTCTTT.

The chain combines TRBV19 with TRBJ1-2; no clear D gene. This CDR3 comprises 15 residues. Trimming took 7 bases from V and 3 from J, leaving 18 bases between them. In germline, CDR1 is LNHDA, CDR2 SQIVND (reference sequence). CDR3 DNA sequence: TGTGCCAGTACCACCCGCGAGGGTGTATACTATGGCTACACCTTC. This codes for CASTTREGVYYGYTF.

The genes are TRBV18 and TRBJ1-1; D possibly corresponds to TRBD1 (5 bases). The V gene's germline CDR1 is KGHSH and CDR2 LQKENI. The ends were cut back, 5 bases at V and 5 bases at J, with 18 bases in the middle. The CDR3 length is 15 residues. The CDR3 spells CASSAGRGRFTEAFF. Written as DNA, the CDR3 is TGTGCCAGCTCAGCGGGGCGGGGGAGGTTTACTGAAGCTTTCTTT. Full variable domain (remainder filled in from reference TRBV18 and TRBJ1-1): NAGVMQNPRHLVRRRGQEARLRCSPMKGHSHVYWYRQLPEEGLKFMVYLQKENIIDESGMPKERFSAEFPKEGPSILRIQQVVRGDSAAYFCASSAGRGRFTEAFFGQGTRLTVV.

The V call is TRBV2, the J call TRBJ2-3, with D possibly being TRBD2 (5 bases). V was clipped by 6 bases and J by 0 bases, with 13 bases between them. CDR1 is SNHLY and CDR2 is FYNNEI in the germline V gene. This CDR3 has 15 amino acids. The CDR3 here is CASRIRESSTDTQYF. In DNA form, the CDR3 reads TGTGCCAGCAGAATCCGGGAATCTAGCACAGATACGCAGTATTTT.

J is TRBJ1-1 and V is TRBV2, with 8 bases aligning to TRBD1. The ends lost 5 bases at V and 1 base at J; junction bases unmatched: 3. CDR1 and CDR2 (germline): SNHLY, FYNNEI. The CDR3 has 14 residues. CDR3 residues: CASSSGQANTEAFF. The CDR3 DNA follows: TGTGCCAGCAGTTCGGGACAGGCGAACACTGAAGCTTTCTTT.

This sequence joins TRBV14 and TRBJ2-1; TRBD2 matches 9 bases. CDR3 length equals 16 residues. Germline V gene sequence: CDR1 SGHDN, CDR2 FVKESK. V dropped 1 base and J dropped 8; count of bases not matched to a gene: 9. The chain's CDR3 is CASSQGSGSNSDEQFF. The DNA for the CDR3 is TGTGCCAGCAGCCAAGGTAGCGGGAGTAATTCGGATGAGCAGTTCTTC.

The genes are TRBV7-2 and TRBJ2-6, with D hard to call. Germline CDR1 is SGHTA and CDR2 is FQGNSA. CDR3 length: 14 residues. The V end was cut by 4 bases, the J end by 1 base, with 5 bases between. As DNA, the CDR3 is TGTGCCAGCAGCTCTAGGTCTGGGGCCAACGTCCTGACTTTC. Translation: CASSSRSGANVLTF. The whole variable domain, filled in from reference TRBV7-2 and TRBJ2-6, reads GAGVSQSPSNKVTEKGKDVELRCDPISGHTALYWYRQSLGQGLEFLIYFQGNSAPDKSGLPSDRFSAERTGGSVSTLTIQRTQQEDSAVYLCASSSRSGANVLTFGAGSRLTVL.

The chain is built from TRBV3-1 (or the pseudogene TRBV3-2) and TRBJ2-5; the match to TRBD1 covers 11 bases. The CDR3 is 16 residues long. After removal of 1 base from V and 0 bases from J, the junction contained 1 base not matched to a gene. Germline V lookup: CDR1 LGHDT, CDR2 YNNKEL (reference sequence). CDR3 amino acids: CASSQGTGGNQETQYF. In nucleotides, the CDR3 is TGTGCCAGCAGCCAAGGGACAGGGGGCAACCAAGAGACCCAGTACTTC.

The chain carries TRBV7-2 and TRBJ1-1; TRBD1 might be the D (6 bases). The V and J ends lost 0 bases and 2 bases respectively, with 10 bases between them. The CDR3 is made up of 15 amino acids. Germline loops: CDR1 SGHTA, CDR2 FQGNSA. The CDR3 sequence is CASSLAGGRNTEAFF. The DNA for the CDR3 is TGTGCCAGCAGCTTAGCAGGGGGACGTAACACTGAAGCTTTCTTT.

The sample holds one count of this clone. V is TRBV11-3 and J is TRBJ1-2, with D hard to call. CDR1 and CDR2 from the germline V gene are SGHNT and YENEEA. This CDR3 has 13 residues. V shed 5 bases and J shed 2 bases, with 9 bases lying between them. The CDR3 DNA reads as TGTGCCAGCAGCCCACTGCCGAACTATGGCTACACCTTC. Amino acid sequence: CASSPLPNYGYTF.